This is a list of T cell receptor beta chains from one sample in a study of T cells after yellow fever vaccination. TCRdb redid the calling of the 5' RACE reads with MiXCR, one entry per CDR3 protein. In the table there are around 310,000 distinct CDR3 sequences, roughly 3.5% of which are singletons. The specimen was PBMCs, collected on the day of the yellow fever booster vaccination. The receptors shown here come from a man aged 18 to 29 who received the YFV17D yellow fever vaccine. The CDR3 runs from the conserved cysteine through the conserved F or W.

>TRBV5-1|TRBJ1-2
CASSFPGQGAGYTF
>TRBV12-3/TRBV12-4|TRBJ1-1
CASLSSGRNMNTEAFF
>TRBV29-1|TRBJ2-3
CSVEGWPAGGGTDTQYF
>TRBV4-3|TRBJ2-1
CASSQDGPVAF
>TRBV12-3/TRBV12-4|TRBJ1-1
CASSLGSQSTEAFF
>TRBV7-8|TRBJ2-3
CASRVASTDTQYF
>TRBV5-1|TRBJ2-2
CASSLRGLSLTGELFF
>TRBV11-2|TRBJ1-3
CASSWRGVPSGNTIYF
>TRBV6-5|TRBJ2-1
CASSSGVDEQFF
>TRBV24-1|TRBJ1-5
CATSDSNQPQHF
>TRBV2|TRBJ2-1
CACTAGFDEQFF
>TRBV5-1|TRBJ2-6
CASSPGSTGANVLTF
>TRBV20-1|TRBJ2-5
CSASGQGAGRETQYF
>TRBV19|TRBJ2-3
CASRRGDITDTQYF
>TRBV7-2|TRBJ2-1
CASSRGGLLEGEQFF
>TRBV28|TRBJ1-6
CASTSRDNSPLHF
>TRBV7-2|TRBJ2-1
CASSPELAGGPHEQFF